This T cell receptor beta chain was identified during a study of blood T cell repertoires in COVID-19. Study information: The samples span acute and convalescent COVID-19 from the United States, Italy and Spain. Nucleic acid was either cDNA or gDNA, and it came from T cells, B-cell-depleted T cells, or PBMCs.

In the authors' methods: For nucleated cells, counts were estimated from reference gene primer amplification. Libraries were prepared by immunoSEQ multiplex PCR; TCRdb keeps only in-frame clonotypes and omits some of them. Clone size and the V and J calls come from that table; the DNA yielded D and trimming. The sample yields roughly 410,000 clones, more than 80% seen once. Trimming stripped 7 bases from V and 8 bases from J, with 9 bases between. Germline CDR1 is DFQATT and CDR2 is SNEGSKA (reference sequence). The CDR3 is made up of 11 amino acids. The sequence was collected from a middle-aged man with acute or convalescent COVID-19. This chain joins TRBV20-1 and TRBJ1-6; tentatively, D is TRBD1 (5 bases). The sequencing sample was made of peripheral blood. CDR3: CSGGADSPLHF. For the CDR3, the DNA is TGCAGTGGTGGGGCTGATTCACCCCTCCACTTT.